These 5 T cell receptor beta chains were sequenced from one sample in a study of CD8 T cells in ankylosing spondylitis. TCRdb re-called the 5' RACE reads with MiXCR, one entry per CDR3 protein. This table has under 200,000 distinct CDR3 sequences, approximately 10% appearing once. Sequenced input: blood, either unsorted or a sorted T cell fraction (not recorded which). The origin of the receptors is a female donor with ankylosing spondylitis or in good health (not recorded which).

This clonotype was recorded a few times. CDR3 in amino acids: CASLTGSYEQYF. In nucleotides, the CDR3 is TGTGCCAGCCTGACGGGCTCCTACGAGCAGTACTTC. The chain uses TRBV28 and TRBJ2-7, with unresolved D. V lost 8 bases and J lost 0, with 8 bases in between. The CDR3 is 12 residues long. Germline values: CDR1 MDHEN, CDR2 SYDVKM.

A few counts support this clonotype. The chain combines TRBV3-1 with TRBJ2-5; TRBD2 is a possible D gene (5 bases). The V end was cut by 4 bases, the J end by 9 bases, with 18 bases between. The CDR3 has 14 residues. Per the germline V gene, CDR1 is LGHDT and CDR2 is YNNKEL (reference sequence). CDR3 coding DNA: TGTGCCAGCAGCCCCCCAATCGGGCAGCGGTCCCAGTACTTC. As protein: CASSPPIGQRSQYF.

This clonotype appeared many times. The chain carries TRBV12-3 or TRBV12-4 and TRBJ2-5, with D possibly TRBD2 on 5 matching bases. The V gene lost 7 bases and the J gene lost 3 bases, with 15 bases spanning the gap. The CDR3 has 14 residues. CDR3 sequence reads: CASTPAGVEETQYF. The CDR3 nucleotides read TGTGCCAGCACCCCTGCCGGGGTGGAAGAGACCCAGTACTTC.

Comment on this clonotype: A much larger clone sits a single nucleotide away, making a read error possible. This chain uses TRBV4-3 with TRBJ2-7; no clear D. CDR1 and CDR2 from the germline V gene are LGHNA and YSLEER. The CDR3 has 17 residues. In DNA form, the CDR3 reads TGCGCCAGCAGCCAAGAGAGGTCCGGAGTGAAGTCCTGCGAGCAGTACTTC. Its protein is CASSQERSGVKSCEQYF.

In its sample, this clonotype was seen many times. The V gene is TRBV19, the J gene TRBJ2-1; no definite D call. The V gene's germline CDR1 is LNHDA and CDR2 SQIVND (reference sequence). There are 14 residues in the CDR3. Trimming left V 0 bases short and J 2 bases short, with 5 bases between. The CDR3 sequence: CASSIDSAYNEQFF. The CDR3 coding sequence is TGTGCCAGTAGTATAGATTCGGCCTACAATGAGCAGTTCTTC.